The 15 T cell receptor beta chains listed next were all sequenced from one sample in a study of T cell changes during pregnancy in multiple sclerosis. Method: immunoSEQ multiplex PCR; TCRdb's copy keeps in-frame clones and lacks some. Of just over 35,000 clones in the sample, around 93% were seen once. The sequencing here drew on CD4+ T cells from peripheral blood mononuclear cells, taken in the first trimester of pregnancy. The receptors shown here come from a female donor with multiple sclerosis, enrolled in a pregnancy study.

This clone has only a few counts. CDR3 protein: CASSLEGGQGTDTQYF. The CDR3 coding sequence is TGTGCCAGCAGCTTAGAGGGGGGACAGGGCACAGATACGCAGTATTTT. The chain has TRBV11-2 and TRBJ2-3; 8 bases are shared with TRBD1. In germline, CDR1 is SGHAT, CDR2 FQNNGV. The ends lost 0 bases at V and 1 base at J; junction bases unmatched: 3. The CDR3 is made up of 16 amino acids.

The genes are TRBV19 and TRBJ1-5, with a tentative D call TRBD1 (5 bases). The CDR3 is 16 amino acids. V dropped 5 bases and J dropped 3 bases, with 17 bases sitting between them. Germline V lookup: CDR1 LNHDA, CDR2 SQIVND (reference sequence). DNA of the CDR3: TGTGCCAGTAGTTCCCTCCCAGGGCAGGTCAATCAGCCCCAGCATTTT. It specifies CASSSLPGQVNQPQHF.

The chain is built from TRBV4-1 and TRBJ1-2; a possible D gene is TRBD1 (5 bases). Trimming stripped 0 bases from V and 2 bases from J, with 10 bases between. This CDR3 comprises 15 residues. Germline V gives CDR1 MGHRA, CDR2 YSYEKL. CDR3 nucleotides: TGCGCCAGCAGCCAAGATCTCGCAGGGAACTATGGCTACACCTTC. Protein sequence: CASSQDLAGNYGYTF.

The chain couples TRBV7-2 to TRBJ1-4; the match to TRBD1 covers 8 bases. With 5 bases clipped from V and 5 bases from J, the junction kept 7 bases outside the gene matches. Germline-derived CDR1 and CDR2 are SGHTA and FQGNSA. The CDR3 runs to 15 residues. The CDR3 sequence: CASSLLGQVNEKLFF. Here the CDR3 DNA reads TGTGCCAGCAGCCTCCTGGGACAGGTGAATGAAAAACTGTTTTTT.

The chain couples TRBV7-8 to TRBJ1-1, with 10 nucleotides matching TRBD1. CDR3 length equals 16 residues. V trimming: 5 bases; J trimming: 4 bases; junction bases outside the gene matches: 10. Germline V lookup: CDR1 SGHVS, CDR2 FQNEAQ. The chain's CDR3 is CASSLRGTGVPTEAFF. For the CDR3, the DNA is TGTGCCAGCAGCCTTCGAGGGACAGGGGTTCCCACTGAAGCTTTCTTT. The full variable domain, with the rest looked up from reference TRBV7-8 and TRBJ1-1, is GAGVSQSPRYKVAKRGQDVALRCDPISGHVSLFWYQQALGQGPEFLTYFQNEAQLDKSGLPSDRFFAERPEGSVSTLKIQRTQQEDSAVYLCASSLRGTGVPTEAFFGQGTRLTVV.

CDR3 residues: CSAERGNEQFF. The CDR3, as DNA: TGCAGTGCGGAGAGGGGGAATGAGCAGTTCTTC. The chain recombines TRBV20-1 with TRBJ2-1; tentative D call: TRBD1 (6 bases). The germline V gene has CDR1 DFQATT and CDR2 SNEGSKA (reference sequence). The V and J ends lost 6 bases and 7 bases respectively, with 10 bases between them. The CDR3 contains 11 residues.

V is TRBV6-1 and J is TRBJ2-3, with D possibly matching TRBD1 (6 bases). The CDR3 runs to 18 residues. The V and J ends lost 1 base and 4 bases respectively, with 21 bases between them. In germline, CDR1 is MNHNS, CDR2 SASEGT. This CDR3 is CASSEEGVGALGADTQYF. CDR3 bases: TGTGCCAGCAGTGAAGAGGGGGTAGGGGCTCTCGGCGCAGATACGCAGTATTTT.

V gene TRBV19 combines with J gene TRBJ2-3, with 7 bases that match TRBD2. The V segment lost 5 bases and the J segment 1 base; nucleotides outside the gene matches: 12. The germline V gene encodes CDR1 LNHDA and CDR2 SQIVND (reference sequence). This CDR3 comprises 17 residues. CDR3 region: CASSPRGEHWGTDTQYF. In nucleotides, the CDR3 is TGTGCCAGTAGTCCCCGGGGGGAACATTGGGGCACAGATACGCAGTATTTT.

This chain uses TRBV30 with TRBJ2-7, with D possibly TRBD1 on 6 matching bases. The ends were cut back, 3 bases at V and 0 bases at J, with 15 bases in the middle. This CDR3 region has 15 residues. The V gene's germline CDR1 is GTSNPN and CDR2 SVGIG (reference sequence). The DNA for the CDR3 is TGTGCCTGGAGGTACAGGGACCCAAGCTCCTACGAGCAGTACTTC. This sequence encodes CAWRYRDPSSYEQYF.

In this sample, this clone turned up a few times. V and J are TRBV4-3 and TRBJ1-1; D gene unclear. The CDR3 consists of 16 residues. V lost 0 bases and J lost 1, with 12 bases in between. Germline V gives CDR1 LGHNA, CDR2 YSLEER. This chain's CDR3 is CASSQDWRFRNTEAFF. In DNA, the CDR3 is TGCGCCAGCAGCCAAGATTGGAGATTCAGGAACACTGAAGCTTTCTTT.

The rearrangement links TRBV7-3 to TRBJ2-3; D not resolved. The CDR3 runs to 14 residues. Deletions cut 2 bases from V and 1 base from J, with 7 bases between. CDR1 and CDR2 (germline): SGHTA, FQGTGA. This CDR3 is CASSLDPGTDTQYF. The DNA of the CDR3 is TGTGCCAGCAGCTTAGATCCAGGCACAGATACGCAGTATTTT.

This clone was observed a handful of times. CDR3 coding DNA: TGTGCCAGCAGCGTAGGAGCCGGGGGCCTAGCGGGACTCAATGAGCAGTTCTTC. This encodes CASSVGAGGLAGLNEQFF. The chain is built from TRBV9 and TRBJ2-1; 9 nucleotides agree with TRBD2. Germline lookup yields CDR1 SGDLS and CDR2 YYNGEE. J lost 6 bases, V lost 0 bases, and 13 bases had no gene match. The length of the CDR3 is 18 residues.

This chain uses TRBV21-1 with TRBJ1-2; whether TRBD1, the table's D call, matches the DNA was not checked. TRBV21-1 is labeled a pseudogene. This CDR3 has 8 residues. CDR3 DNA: TGTGCCAGCAGAAAGGGGATCTTC. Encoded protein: CASRKGIF.

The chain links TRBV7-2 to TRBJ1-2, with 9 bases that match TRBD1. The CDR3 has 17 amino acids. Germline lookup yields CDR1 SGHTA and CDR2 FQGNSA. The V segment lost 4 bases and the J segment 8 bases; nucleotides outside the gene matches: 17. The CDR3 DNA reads TGTGCCAGCAGCTCCAGTCGTAATCCGGGACAGGGTTGGGGCTACACCTTC. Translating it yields CASSSSRNPGQGWGYTF. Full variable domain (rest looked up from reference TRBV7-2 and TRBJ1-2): GAGVSQSPSNKVTEKGKDVELRCDPISGHTALYWYRQSLGQGLEFLIYFQGNSAPDKSGLPSDRFSAERTGGSVSTLTIQRTQQEDSAVYLCASSSSRNPGQGWGYTFGSGTRLTVV.

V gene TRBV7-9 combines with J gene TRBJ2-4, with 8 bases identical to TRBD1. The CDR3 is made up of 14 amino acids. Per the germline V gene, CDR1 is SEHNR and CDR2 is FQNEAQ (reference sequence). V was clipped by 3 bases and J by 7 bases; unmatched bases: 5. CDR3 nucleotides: TGTGCCAGCAGCTTCGGGACAGGCGGTAACATTCAGTACTTC. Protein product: CASSFGTGGNIQYF.